The sequence of this T cell receptor beta chain was determined in a study of shared clonotypes between healthy human individuals. This table comes from immunoSEQ multiplex PCR, and its TCRdb copy is limited to in-frame clones, with some not included. The profile shows about 550,000 clones, around 95% of them singletons. Naive CD8 cells comprised CD45RO-negative, CCR7-positively selected cells, excluding terminally differentiated effector memory CD45RA+ cells. Participating donors were healthy, HIV-negative adults free of recent acute infections or vaccinations. Each sample came from a Caucasian adult donor living in Nashville, Tennessee. Regarding this clone: Its antigen remains unidentified.

CDR1 is SQVTM, CDR2 ANQGSEA, per germline. Deletions cut 5 bases from V and 1 base from J, with 5 bases between. The CDR3 length is 12 residues. Study-wide results and caveats: Around 4.9% of naive CD4 clonotypes were shared across several donors.

What was sequenced was naive CD8+ T cells sorted from blood. The receptor comes from a woman under 40 in good health. This chain uses TRBV29-1 with TRBJ2-2; D unclear. The CDR3 is CSVPGNTGELFF. The DNA of the CDR3 is TGCAGCGTTCCAGGGAACACCGGGGAGCTGTTTTTT.